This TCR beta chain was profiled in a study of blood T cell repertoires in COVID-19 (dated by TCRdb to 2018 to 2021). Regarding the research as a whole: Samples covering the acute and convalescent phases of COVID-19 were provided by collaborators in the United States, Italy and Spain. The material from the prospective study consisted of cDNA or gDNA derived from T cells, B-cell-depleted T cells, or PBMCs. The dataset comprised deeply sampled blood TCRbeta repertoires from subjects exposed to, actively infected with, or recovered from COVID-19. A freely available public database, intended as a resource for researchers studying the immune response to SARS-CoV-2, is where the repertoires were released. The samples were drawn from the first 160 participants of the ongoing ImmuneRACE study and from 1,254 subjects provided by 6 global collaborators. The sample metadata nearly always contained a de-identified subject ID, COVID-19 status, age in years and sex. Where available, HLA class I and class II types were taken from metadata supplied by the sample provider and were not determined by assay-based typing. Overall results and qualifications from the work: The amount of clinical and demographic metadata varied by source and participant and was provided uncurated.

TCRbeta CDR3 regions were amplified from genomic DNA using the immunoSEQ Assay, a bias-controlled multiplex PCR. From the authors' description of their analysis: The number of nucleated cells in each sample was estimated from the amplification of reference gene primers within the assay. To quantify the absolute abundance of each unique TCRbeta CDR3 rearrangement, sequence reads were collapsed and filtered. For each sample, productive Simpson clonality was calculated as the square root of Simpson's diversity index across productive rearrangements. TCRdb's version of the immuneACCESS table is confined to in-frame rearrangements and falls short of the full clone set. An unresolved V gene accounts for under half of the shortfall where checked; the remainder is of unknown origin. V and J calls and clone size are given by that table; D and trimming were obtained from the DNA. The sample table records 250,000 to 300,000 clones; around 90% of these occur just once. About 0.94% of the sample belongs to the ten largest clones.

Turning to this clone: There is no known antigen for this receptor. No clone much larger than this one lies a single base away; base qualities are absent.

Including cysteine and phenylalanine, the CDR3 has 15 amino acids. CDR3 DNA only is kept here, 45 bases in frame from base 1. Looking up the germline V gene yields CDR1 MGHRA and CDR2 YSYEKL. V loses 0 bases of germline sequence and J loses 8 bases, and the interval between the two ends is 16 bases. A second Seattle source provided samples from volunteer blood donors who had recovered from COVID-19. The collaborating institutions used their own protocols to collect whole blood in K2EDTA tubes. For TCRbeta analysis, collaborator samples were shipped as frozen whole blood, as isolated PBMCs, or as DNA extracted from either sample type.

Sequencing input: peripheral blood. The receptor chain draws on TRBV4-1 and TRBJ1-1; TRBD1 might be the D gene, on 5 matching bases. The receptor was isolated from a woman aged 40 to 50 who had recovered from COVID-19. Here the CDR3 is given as CASSQEMWGTGEAFF. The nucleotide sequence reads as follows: TGCGCCAGCAGCCAAGAAATGTGGGGAACAGGCGAAGCTTTCTTT.